The T cell receptor (beta chain) described here comes from a study of blood T cell repertoires in COVID-19. Clones were sequenced by immunoSEQ multiplex PCR, and TCRdb holds only the in-frame ones, with some missing. The sample holds over 200,000 clones, approximately 90% seen once. Germline values: CDR1 LNHDA, CDR2 SQIVND (reference sequence). The CDR3 is 16 amino acids. V lost 1 base and J lost 0, with 12 bases in between. The age range of participants was 18 to 89 years, with residence in about two dozen US areas. Categorization into cohorts depended on clinical history that participants reported. The sequenced sample consisted of PBMCs or T cells enriched from blood (not recorded which). V usage is TRBV19 and J usage is TRBJ1-1; D remains ambiguous. The TCR sequence derives from a man in his forties who had recovered from COVID-19. CDR3 in DNA: TGTGCCAGTAGTATAGGGATGAGGCAGTTGAACACTGAAGCTTTCTTT. Protein product: CASSIGMRQLNTEAFF.